The sequence of this T cell receptor beta chain was determined in a study of T cell changes during pregnancy in multiple sclerosis. Trimming took 8 bases from V and 5 from J; bases not matched to a gene: 11. The CDR3 loop spans 15 amino acids. CDR1 is LNHDA, CDR2 SQIVND, per germline (reference sequence). Assay: immunoSEQ multiplex PCR; the TCRdb copy retains only in-frame clones and omits some. In the table there are around 100,000 clones, 92% of which are singletons. The receptor was isolated from a female donor with multiple sclerosis, enrolled in a pregnancy study. The rearrangement uses TRBV19 and TRBJ2-3, with 9 bases identical to TRBD1. The source material was peripheral blood, sampled after pregnancy. The CDR3 DNA reads as TGTGCCAGTTCTCTTGGGGACAGGGCAGGAGATACGCAGTATTTT. Translation: CASSLGDRAGDTQYF.